Below, one T cell receptor beta chain is given with its context. Its antigen is not known. The data belong to a study of cytomegalovirus exposure and HLA in healthy donors. At the time of sampling, donors were nominally healthy, though unrecorded immune exposures were likely. The study ran its PCR with 60 Vbeta and 13 Jbeta primers. Measured with immunoSEQ multiplex PCR; TCRdb has only the in-frame clones, and not every one. The sample holds some 79,000 clones, around 76% seen once. The CDR3 runs 16 residues. Losses at the gene ends were 6 bases for V and 5 bases for J; bases not matched to a gene: 13. The germline V gene has CDR1 LGHNT and CDR2 FRNRAP. Study outcomes and limitations: Usually a TCR sequence was rare, but some public TCRs were found in many donors.

The chain uses TRBV12-5 and TRBJ2-5, with 9 bases that match TRBD1. The sequencing sample was made of PBMCs. The TCR sequence derives from a male donor in good health and CMV-seropositive. The CDR3 spells CASGDYPGQGAETQYF. Here the CDR3 DNA reads TGTGCTAGTGGAGATTACCCGGGACAGGGTGCGGAGACCCAGTACTTC.